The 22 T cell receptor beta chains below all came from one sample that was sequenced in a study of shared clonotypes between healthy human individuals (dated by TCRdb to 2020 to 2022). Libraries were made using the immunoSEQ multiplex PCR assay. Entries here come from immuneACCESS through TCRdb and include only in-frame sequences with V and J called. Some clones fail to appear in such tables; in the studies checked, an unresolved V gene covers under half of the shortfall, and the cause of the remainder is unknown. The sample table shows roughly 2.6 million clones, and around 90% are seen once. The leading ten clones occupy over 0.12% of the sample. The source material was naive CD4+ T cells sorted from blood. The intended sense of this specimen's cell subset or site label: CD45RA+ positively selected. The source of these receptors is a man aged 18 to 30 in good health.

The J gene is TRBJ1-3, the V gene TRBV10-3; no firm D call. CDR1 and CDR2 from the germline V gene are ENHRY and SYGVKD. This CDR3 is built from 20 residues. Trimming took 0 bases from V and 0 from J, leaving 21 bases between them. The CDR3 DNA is TGTGCCATCAGTGAGTCACCCATCTTTCCCACAGTTACCTCTGGAAACACCATATATTTT. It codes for CAISESPIFPTVTSGNTIYF.

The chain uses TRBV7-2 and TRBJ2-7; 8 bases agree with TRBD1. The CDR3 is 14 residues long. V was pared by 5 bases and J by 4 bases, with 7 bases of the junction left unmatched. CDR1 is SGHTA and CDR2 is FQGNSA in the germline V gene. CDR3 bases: TGTGCCAGCAGCCCAGACAGGGGCGGGTACGAGCAGTACTTC. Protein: CASSPDRGGYEQYF.

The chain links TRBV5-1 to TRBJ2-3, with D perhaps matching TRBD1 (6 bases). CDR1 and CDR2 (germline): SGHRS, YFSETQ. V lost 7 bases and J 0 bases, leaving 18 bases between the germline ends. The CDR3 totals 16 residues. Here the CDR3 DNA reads TGCGCCAGCGCCACACCAACAGGGCCCAGCACAGATACGCAGTATTTT. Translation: CASATPTGPSTDTQYF.

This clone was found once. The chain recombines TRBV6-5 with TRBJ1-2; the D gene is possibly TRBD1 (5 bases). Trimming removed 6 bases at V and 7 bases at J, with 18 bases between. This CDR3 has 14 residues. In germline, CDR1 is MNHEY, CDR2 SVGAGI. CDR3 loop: CASSSTTGSSGYTF. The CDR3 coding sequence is TGTGCCAGCAGCTCCACAACAGGTTCCTCTGGCTACACCTTC.

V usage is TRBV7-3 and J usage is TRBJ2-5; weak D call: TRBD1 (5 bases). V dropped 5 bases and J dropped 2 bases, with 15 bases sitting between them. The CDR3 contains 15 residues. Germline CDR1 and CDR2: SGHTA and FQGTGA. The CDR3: CASSLLGAVQETQYF. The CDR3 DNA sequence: TGTGCCAGCAGCCTGCTAGGGGCCGTTCAAGAGACCCAGTACTTC.

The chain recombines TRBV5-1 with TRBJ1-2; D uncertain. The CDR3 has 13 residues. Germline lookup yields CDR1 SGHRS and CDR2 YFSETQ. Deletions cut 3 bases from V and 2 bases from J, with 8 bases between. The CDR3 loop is CASSYGLNYGYTF. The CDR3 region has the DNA TGCGCCAGCAGCTATGGTCTGAACTATGGCTACACCTTC.

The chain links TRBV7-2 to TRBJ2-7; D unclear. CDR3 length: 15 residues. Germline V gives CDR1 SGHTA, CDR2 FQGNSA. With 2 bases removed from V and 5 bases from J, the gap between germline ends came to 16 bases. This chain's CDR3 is CASSLWAPGANEQYF. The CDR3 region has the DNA TGTGCCAGCAGCTTATGGGCTCCGGGCGCCAACGAGCAGTACTTC.

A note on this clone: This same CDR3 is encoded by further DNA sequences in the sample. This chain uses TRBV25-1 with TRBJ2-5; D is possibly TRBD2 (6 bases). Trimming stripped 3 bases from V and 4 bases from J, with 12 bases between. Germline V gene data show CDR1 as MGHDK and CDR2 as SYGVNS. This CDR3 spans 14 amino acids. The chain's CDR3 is CASSEGGLGETQYF. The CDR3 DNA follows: TGTGCCAGCAGTGAGGGGGGTTTAGGAGAGACCCAGTACTTC.

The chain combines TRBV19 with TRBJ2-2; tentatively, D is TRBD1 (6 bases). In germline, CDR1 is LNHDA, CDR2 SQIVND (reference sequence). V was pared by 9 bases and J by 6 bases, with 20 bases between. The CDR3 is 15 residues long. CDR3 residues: CASSARTTGPGELFF. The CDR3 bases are TGTGCCAGCTCCGCCAGGACAACAGGGCCCGGGGAGCTGTTTTTT. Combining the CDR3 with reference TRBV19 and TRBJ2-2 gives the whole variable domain DGGITQSPKYLFRKEGQNVTLSCEQNLNHDAMYWYRQDPGQGLRLIYYSQIVNDFQKGDIAEGYSVSREKKESFPLTVTSAQKNPTAFYLCASSARTTGPGELFFGEGSRLTVL.

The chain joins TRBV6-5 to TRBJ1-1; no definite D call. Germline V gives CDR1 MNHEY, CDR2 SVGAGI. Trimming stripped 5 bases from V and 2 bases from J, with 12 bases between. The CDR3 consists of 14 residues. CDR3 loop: CASSTNEANTEAFF. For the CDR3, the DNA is TGTGCCAGCAGTACGAATGAAGCCAACACTGAAGCTTTCTTT.

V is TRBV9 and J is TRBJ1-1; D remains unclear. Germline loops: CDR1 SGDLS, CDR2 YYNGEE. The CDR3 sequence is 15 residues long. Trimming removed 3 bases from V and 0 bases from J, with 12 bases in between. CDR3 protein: CASSATFNLNTEAFF. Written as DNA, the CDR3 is TGTGCCAGCAGCGCCACCTTCAACCTGAACACTGAAGCTTTCTTT.

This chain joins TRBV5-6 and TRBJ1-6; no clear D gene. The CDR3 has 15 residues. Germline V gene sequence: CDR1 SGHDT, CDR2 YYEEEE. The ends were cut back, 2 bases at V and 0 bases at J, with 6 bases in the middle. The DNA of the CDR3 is TGTGCCAGCAGCTTCCCGAACTCCTATAATTCACCCCTCCACTTT. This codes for CASSFPNSYNSPLHF.

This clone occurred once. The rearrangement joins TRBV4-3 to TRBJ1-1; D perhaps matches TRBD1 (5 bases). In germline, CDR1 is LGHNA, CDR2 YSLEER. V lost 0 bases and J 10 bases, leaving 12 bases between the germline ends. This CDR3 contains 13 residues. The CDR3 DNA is TGCGCCAGCAGCCAAGATTGGAGGGGAGTAGCTTTCTTT. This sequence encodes CASSQDWRGVAFF.

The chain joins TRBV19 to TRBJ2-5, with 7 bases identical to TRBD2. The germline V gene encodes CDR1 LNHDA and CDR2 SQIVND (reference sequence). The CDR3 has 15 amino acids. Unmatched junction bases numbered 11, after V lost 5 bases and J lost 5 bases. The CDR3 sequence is CASSSGVAGWETQYF. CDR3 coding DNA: TGTGCCAGTAGTTCTGGCGTAGCGGGTTGGGAGACCCAGTACTTC.

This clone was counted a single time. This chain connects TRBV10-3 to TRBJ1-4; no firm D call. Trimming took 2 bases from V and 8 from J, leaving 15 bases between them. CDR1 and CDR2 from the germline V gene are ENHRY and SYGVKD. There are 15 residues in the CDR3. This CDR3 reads CAISEGASSSEKLFF. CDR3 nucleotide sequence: TGTGCCATCAGTGAGGGTGCCAGTTCCTCCGAAAAACTGTTTTTT.

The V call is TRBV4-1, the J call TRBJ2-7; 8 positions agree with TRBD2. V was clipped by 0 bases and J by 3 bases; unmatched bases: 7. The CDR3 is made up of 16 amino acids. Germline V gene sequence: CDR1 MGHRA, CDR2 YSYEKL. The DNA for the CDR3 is TGCGCCAGCAGCCAAGAGGGCGGGGGGAACCTCTACGAGCAGTACTTC. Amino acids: CASSQEGGGNLYEQYF.

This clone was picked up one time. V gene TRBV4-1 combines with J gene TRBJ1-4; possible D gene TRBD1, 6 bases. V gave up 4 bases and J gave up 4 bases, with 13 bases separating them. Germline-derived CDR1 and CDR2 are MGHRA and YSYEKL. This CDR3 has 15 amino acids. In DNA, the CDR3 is TGCGCCAGCAGCCTCCAAGGGACATTTAATGAAAAACTGTTTTTT. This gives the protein CASSLQGTFNEKLFF.

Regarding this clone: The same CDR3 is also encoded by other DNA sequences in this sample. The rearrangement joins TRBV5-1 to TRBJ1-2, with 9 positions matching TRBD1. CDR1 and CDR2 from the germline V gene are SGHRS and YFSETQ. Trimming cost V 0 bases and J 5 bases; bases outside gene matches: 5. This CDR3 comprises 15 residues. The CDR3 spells CASSLAADRGYGYTF. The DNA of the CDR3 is TGCGCCAGCAGCTTGGCCGCTGACAGGGGGTATGGCTACACCTTC.

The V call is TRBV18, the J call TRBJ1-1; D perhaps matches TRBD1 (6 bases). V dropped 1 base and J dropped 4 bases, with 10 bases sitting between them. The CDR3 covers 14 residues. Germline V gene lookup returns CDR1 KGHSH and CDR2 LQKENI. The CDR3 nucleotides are TGTGCCAGCTCACCACGTCAGGGGACCACTGAAGCTTTCTTT. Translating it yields CASSPRQGTTEAFF.

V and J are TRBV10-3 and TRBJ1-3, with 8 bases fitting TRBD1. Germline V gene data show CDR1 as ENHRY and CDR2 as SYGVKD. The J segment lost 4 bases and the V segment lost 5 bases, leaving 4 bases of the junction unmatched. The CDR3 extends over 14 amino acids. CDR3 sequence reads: CAISPGQGGNTIYF. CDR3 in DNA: TGTGCCATCAGTCCCGGACAGGGAGGAAACACCATATATTTT.

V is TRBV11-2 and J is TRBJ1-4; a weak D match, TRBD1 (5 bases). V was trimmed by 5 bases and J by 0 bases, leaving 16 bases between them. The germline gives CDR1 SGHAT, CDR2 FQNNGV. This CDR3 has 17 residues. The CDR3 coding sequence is TGTGCCAGCAGCCCCTTCTCGGGGGGTCCAACTAATGAAAAACTGTTTTTT. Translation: CASSPFSGGPTNEKLFF.

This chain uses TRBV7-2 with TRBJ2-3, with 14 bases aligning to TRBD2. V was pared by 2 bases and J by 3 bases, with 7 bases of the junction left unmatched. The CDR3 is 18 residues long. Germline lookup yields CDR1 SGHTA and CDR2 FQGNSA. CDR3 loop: CASSLFGTSGSGTDTQYF. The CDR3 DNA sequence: TGTGCCAGCAGCTTATTCGGGACTAGCGGGAGTGGGACAGATACGCAGTATTTT.